The rows below give T cell receptor beta chains drawn from one sample of a study of cytomegalovirus exposure and HLA in healthy donors. Assay: immunoSEQ multiplex PCR; the TCRdb copy retains only in-frame clones and omits some. In the table there are about 110,000 clones, around 76% of which are singletons. Sequencing was carried out using PBMCs. These receptors all come from a man aged 25-45 years in good health and CMV-seropositive. The CDR3 runs from the conserved cysteine through the conserved F or W. A D gene is named only where the DNA matches it firmly. Some rows mark clone size as missing; the rest say once, few, many or name a class of expanded clone.

j_call clone_size d_call v_call cdr3_nt cdr3_aa
TRBJ1-2 few NA TRBV19 TGTGCCAGTAGGGACAGTAACTATGGCTACACCTTC CASRDSNYGYTF
TRBJ2-7 once NA TRBV7-3 TGTGCCAGCAGCTTAACGATCCAGGACGAGCAGTACTTC CASSLTIQDEQYF
TRBJ1-2 NA NA TRBV15 TGTGCCACCAGCAGAGAAACACGGGTTAACTATGGCTACACCTTC CATSRETRVNYGYTF
TRBJ2-1 NA TRBD1 TRBV30 TGTGCCTGGAAAACCCCGGGACAGGGCTACAATGAGCAGTTCTTC CAWKTPGQGYNEQFF
TRBJ2-7 NA NA TRBV7-9 TGTGCCAGCAGCTTCAATTGGGGAGCCTCCTACGAGCAGTACTTC CASSFNWGASYEQYF
TRBJ2-7 NA TRBD1 TRBV11-2 TGTGCCAGCAGCGGATGGGCCGGGACAGGTGCCTACGAGCAGTACTTC CASSGWAGTGAYEQYF
TRBJ2-2 NA TRBD2 TRBV29-1 TGCAGCGTTTTTGGACTAGCGGGGGCGACCACCGGGGAGCTGTTTTTT CSVFGLAGATTGELFF
TRBJ2-1 NA TRBD1 TRBV7-6 TGTGCCAGCAGCCCACGACCCCCAGGGGGTCAGTACAATGAGCAGTTCTTC CASSPRPPGGQYNEQFF
TRBJ1-4 NA NA TRBV18 TGTGCCAGCTCACCCCAGGGGATAAGCGGGAAAAAACTGTTTTTT CASSPQGISGKKLFF
TRBJ1-1 NA NA TRBV30 TGTGCCTGGAGTGGGGAGGGAGGGATGAACACTGAAGCTTTCTTT CAWSGEGGMNTEAFF
TRBJ1-2 NA TRBD1 TRBV11-2 TGTGCCAGCAGCCCGACAGGGCCCTTAGACTACACCTTC CASSPTGPLDYTF
TRBJ2-6 NA NA TRBV9 TGTGCCAGCAGCGTCCACTCTGGGGCCAACGCCCTGACTTTC CASSVHSGANALTF
TRBJ2-5 NA NA TRBV30 TGTGCCTGGAGTGTAGGTAGCGGAGGGGAGACCCAGTACTTC CAWSVGSGGETQYF
TRBJ1-2 NA TRBD1 TRBV27 TGTGCCAGCAGATCGTGGGACAGGGGAGGGGGCGGCTACACCTTC CASRSWDRGGGGYTF
TRBJ1-2 NA NA TRBV25-1 TGTGCCAGCAGTGAACGGGGGAACTATGGCTACACCTTC CASSERGNYGYTF
TRBJ2-7 NA TRBD1 TRBV5-5 TGTGCCAGCAGCTTGACAGGGGTTCAGGGCTACGAGCAGTACTTC CASSLTGVQGYEQYF
TRBJ1-2 NA TRBD1 TRBV9 TGTGCCAGCAGCGTAGAGCCTGGACAGGGGAGAGGAGACTATGGCTACACCTTC CASSVEPGQGRGDYGYTF
TRBJ2-7 once NA TRBV11-3 TGTGCCAGCAGCTTAGTTGGGGACAACTACGAGCAGTACTTC CASSLVGDNYEQYF
TRBJ2-7 NA NA TRBV7-9 TGTGCCAGCAGCACTCAAGAGGGGGGGGCCTACGAGCAGTACTTC CASSTQEGGAYEQYF
TRBJ2-4 NA NA TRBV7-2 TGTGCCAGCAGCTTATACGGCAGGGAAAACATTCAGTACTTC CASSLYGRENIQYF
TRBJ1-1 NA NA TRBV2 TGTGCCAGCACGGCAGAGGGGGACGCTGAAGCTTTCTTT CASTAEGDAEAFF
TRBJ1-5 NA NA TRBV5-6 TGTGCCAGCAGCTTAGGGGGACGAACCTTACAGAATCAGCCCCAGCATTTT CASSLGGRTLQNQPQHF
TRBJ1-2 NA TRBD1 TRBV28 TGTGCCAGCAGTTTTATGGCAGGGGGCGGCTACACCTTC CASSFMAGGGYTF
TRBJ2-3 NA TRBD2 TRBV18 TGTGCCAGCTCGTCACTAGCGGGGGGTGGAACAGATACACAGTATTTT CASSSLAGGGTDTQYF
TRBJ1-2 NA NA TRBV5-1 TGCGCCAGCAGCCGTCAGGGCTCTGTCTACACCTTC CASSRQGSVYTF
TRBJ2-7 NA NA TRBV9 TGTGCCAGCAGCCCGGGTGGTCCCGAGCAGTACTTC CASSPGGPEQYF
TRBJ1-1 NA NA TRBV5-6 TGTGCCAGCAGGAGGGAGTACCGAACTGAAGCTTTCTTT CASRREYRTEAFF
TRBJ1-3 NA NA TRBV4-2 TGTGCCAGCAGCCAGTCCGGGACACACTCTGGAAACACCATATATTTT CASSQSGTHSGNTIYF
TRBJ2-3 NA TRBD2 TRBV10-3 TGTGCCATCGATGTAGCTAGCGGGAGCACAGATACGCAGTATTTT CAIDVASGSTDTQYF
TRBJ2-7 once TRBD1 TRBV13 TGTGCCAGCAGCACAAAGACAGGGTCCTACGAGCAGTACTTC CASSTKTGSYEQYF
TRBJ2-7 once TRBD1 TRBV25-1 TGTGCCAGCAGTGAATTGGGACAGGGGGCCTTAGGCGAGCAGTACTTC CASSELGQGALGEQYF
TRBJ1-1 NA TRBD1 TRBV6-4 TGTGCCAGCAGTGACTCGCCTGGACAGGGGGCCACTGAAGCTTTCTTT CASSDSPGQGATEAFF
TRBJ1-1 NA TRBD1 TRBV25-1 TGTGCCAGCAGTGACATGACAGGGGGGGAGACTGAAGCTTTCTTT CASSDMTGGETEAFF
TRBJ1-1 few NA TRBV6-1 TGTGCCAGCAGTGAACAGGGTCTTGTGGCTATACCTGAAGCTTTCTTT CASSEQGLVAIPEAFF
TRBJ2-5 NA NA TRBV29-1 TGCAGCGTTGAAGTGACTAGTTTGTCGGAGACCCAGTACTTC CSVEVTSLSETQYF
TRBJ1-5 NA NA TRBV5-6 TGTGCCAGCAGCTCACAGGGATTTCTTGTCAATCAGCCCCAGCATTTT CASSSQGFLVNQPQHF
TRBJ2-1 NA TRBD2 TRBV11-3 TGTGCCAGCAGCTTATTGGGCGGGGGGGCCCGGCGAAGAGAGCAGTTCTTC CASSLLGGGARRREQFF
TRBJ2-7 NA NA TRBV6-5 TGTGCCAGCAGTTATCGTGAGGGATACGAGCAGTACTTC CASSYREGYEQYF
TRBJ2-5 NA NA TRBV27 TGTGCCAGCAGTTTATCACCTACAGGGCGGCAGGAGACCCAGTACTTC CASSLSPTGRQETQYF
TRBJ2-2 NA NA TRBV7-9 TGTGCCAGCAGCTTATCGGGGGCCGGGGAGCTGTTTTTT CASSLSGAGELFF
TRBJ2-3 NA NA TRBV7-9 TGTGCCAGCAGCCCGGGGGTTCCTAGCACAGATACGCAGTATTTT CASSPGVPSTDTQYF